These 2 T cell receptor beta chains originate from one sample sequenced in a study of tumor and adjacent non-tumor tissue in lung cancer. Three rounds of nested PCR, following a modified ARM-PCR protocol, produced the TCRbeta library. TCRdb independently ran MiXCR on the multiplex PCR reads; one entry per CDR3 protein. The data contain 90,000 to 100,000 distinct CDR3 sequences, about 80% of them singletons. The template was RNA from unsorted bulk tissue. The normal lung tissue was taken more than 3 cm from the tumor edge. The sample consisted of distant non-tumor lung tissue. These receptors were taken from a man in his sixties with small cell lung cancer.

The chain carries TRBV6-2 or TRBV6-3 and TRBJ2-1; D not resolved. This CDR3 comprises 15 residues. Trimming left V 8 bases short and J 7 bases short, with 21 bases between. Per germline, CDR1 MNHEY and CDR2 SVGEGT. The CDR3 loop reads CASANLRGVQNEQFF. In nucleotides, the CDR3 is TGTGCCAGCGCCAATCTTAGAGGAGTCCAAAATGAGCAGTTCTTC.

Details on this clonotype: Since the CDR3 does not end with the conserved phenylalanine or tryptophan, this likely comes from a read error. The rearrangement uses TRBV4-2 and TRBJ1-1; D is uncertain. Germline V gene sequence: CDR1 LGHNA, CDR2 YNFKEQ. The CDR3 length is 11 residues. Here the CDR3 reads CASSQGPEAFV. The CDR3 DNA follows: TGTGCCAGCAGCCAAGGACCTGAGGCTTTCGTT.